Below, 9 T cell receptor beta chains from the same sample are listed, as sequenced in a study of OX40 agonist ivuxolimab in advanced cancers. The method was immunoSEQ multiplex PCR; TCRdb's version includes in-frame clones alone and lacks a portion of them. In the table there are 25,000 to 40,000 clones, 80% to 85% of which are singletons. The specimen was CD4+ or CD8+ T cells sorted from blood, collected in a trial of the OX40 agonist ivuxolimab. The source is an adult with an advanced solid tumor such as melanoma, head and neck, liver or kidney cancer.

V gene TRBV5-1 combines with J gene TRBJ2-3; D is perhaps TRBD2 (6 bases). Trimming left V 3 bases short and J 6 bases short, with 17 bases between. The CDR3 contains 15 residues. Germline V gene sequence: CDR1 SGHRS, CDR2 YFSETQ. The CDR3, as DNA: TGCGCCAGCAGCTCCCGGGACCGGGGGACTGATACGCAGTATTTT. It encodes CASSSRDRGTDTQYF. Variable domain in full (rest from reference TRBV5-1 and TRBJ2-3): KAGVTQTPRYLIKTRGQQVTLSCSPISGHRSVSWYQQTPGQGLQFLFEYFSETQRNKGNFPGRFSGRQFSNSRSEMNVSTLELGDSALYLCASSSRDRGTDTQYFGPGTRLTVL.

The chain recombines TRBV10-3 with TRBJ2-2; D tentatively fits TRBD1 or TRBD2 (5 bases each). Germline-derived CDR1 and CDR2 are ENHRY and SYGVKD. V lost 2 bases and J lost 0, with 13 bases in between. The CDR3 is 17 amino acids. CDR3 in amino acids: CAISELWTGPNTGELFF. CDR3 coding DNA: TGTGCCATCAGTGAGCTATGGACGGGACCGAACACCGGGGAGCTGTTTTTT.

V and J are TRBV9 and TRBJ2-4; 7 bases agree with TRBD2. Germline V lookup: CDR1 SGDLS, CDR2 YYNGEE. The CDR3 is 12 amino acids. V was clipped by 3 bases and J by 12 bases; unmatched bases: 6. This CDR3 reads CASSGFGGSQYF. Written as DNA, the CDR3 is TGTGCCAGCAGCGGATTCGGGGGGAGTCAGTACTTC.

The rearrangement joins TRBV29-1 to TRBJ1-1, with D possibly matching TRBD1 (5 bases). The CDR3 is made up of 11 amino acids. Germline loops: CDR1 SQVTM, CDR2 ANQGSEA. V was trimmed by 8 bases and J by 1 base, leaving 8 bases between them. This CDR3 is CSTRGNTEAFF. CDR3 DNA: TGCAGCACAAGGGGGAACACTGAAGCTTTCTTT.

V usage is TRBV5-1 and J usage is TRBJ2-2; 11 nucleotides align to TRBD2. The CDR3 has 16 amino acids. V shed 4 bases and J 4 bases; nucleotides not matched to a gene: 6. The germline V gene encodes CDR1 SGHRS and CDR2 YFSETQ. The CDR3 loop is CASSPLTSGITGELFF. The CDR3 DNA follows: TGCGCCAGCAGCCCGTTGACTAGCGGGATCACCGGGGAGCTGTTTTTT.

The genes are TRBV20-1 and TRBJ2-7; D is ambiguous. Per germline, CDR1 DFQATT and CDR2 SNEGSKA (reference sequence). The CDR3 sequence is 11 residues long. V was trimmed by 3 bases and J by 4 bases, leaving 7 bases between them. CDR3 protein: CSARAEYEQYF. CDR3 nucleotide sequence: TGCAGTGCTAGGGCAGAGTACGAGCAGTACTTC.

A few counts support this clone. This chain links TRBV4-1 with TRBJ2-7; 9 nucleotides align to TRBD2. The germline CDR1 and CDR2 sequences are MGHRA and YSYEKL. The V and J ends lost 0 bases and 7 bases, in that order; junction bases with no gene match: 10. The length of the CDR3 is 16 residues. The CDR3 DNA follows: TGCGCCAGCAGCCAAGAAAGTGGAATAGCGGGAGTTGAGCAGTACTTC. Translated: CASSQESGIAGVEQYF.

This chain uses TRBV10-1 with TRBJ2-7, with no clear D. Germline CDR1 and CDR2: WNHNN and SYGVQD (reference sequence). Trimming cost V 5 bases and J 6 bases, with 11 bases left between them. CDR3 length: 12 residues. The CDR3 bases are TGCGCCAGCAGTTCAGGACGAGGCGAGCAGTACTTC. Translation gives CASSSGRGEQYF.

CDR3 DNA sequence: TGTGCCAGCAGCCAGTTGAGCACTGAAGCTTTCTTT. Translation: CASSQLSTEAFF. The genes are TRBV7-2 and TRBJ1-1; unclear D gene. Germline V gives CDR1 SGHTA, CDR2 FQGNSA. The CDR3 loop spans 12 amino acids. The V and J ends lost 5 bases and 4 bases respectively, with 8 bases between them.